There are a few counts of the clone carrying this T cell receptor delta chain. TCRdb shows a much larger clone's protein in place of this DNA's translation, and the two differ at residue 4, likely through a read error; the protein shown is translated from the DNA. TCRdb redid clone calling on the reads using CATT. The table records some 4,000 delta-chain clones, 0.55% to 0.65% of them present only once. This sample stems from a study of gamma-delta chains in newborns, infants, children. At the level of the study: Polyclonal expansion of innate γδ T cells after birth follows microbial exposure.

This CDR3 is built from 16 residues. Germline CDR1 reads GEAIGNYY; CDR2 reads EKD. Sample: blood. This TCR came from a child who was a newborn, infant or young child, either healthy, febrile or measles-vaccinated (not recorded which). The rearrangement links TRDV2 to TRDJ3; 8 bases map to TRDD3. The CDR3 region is CACGTVGDWDTRQMFF. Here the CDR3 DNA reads TGTGCCTGTGGCACCGTGGGGGATTGGGACACCCGACAGATGTTTTTC.